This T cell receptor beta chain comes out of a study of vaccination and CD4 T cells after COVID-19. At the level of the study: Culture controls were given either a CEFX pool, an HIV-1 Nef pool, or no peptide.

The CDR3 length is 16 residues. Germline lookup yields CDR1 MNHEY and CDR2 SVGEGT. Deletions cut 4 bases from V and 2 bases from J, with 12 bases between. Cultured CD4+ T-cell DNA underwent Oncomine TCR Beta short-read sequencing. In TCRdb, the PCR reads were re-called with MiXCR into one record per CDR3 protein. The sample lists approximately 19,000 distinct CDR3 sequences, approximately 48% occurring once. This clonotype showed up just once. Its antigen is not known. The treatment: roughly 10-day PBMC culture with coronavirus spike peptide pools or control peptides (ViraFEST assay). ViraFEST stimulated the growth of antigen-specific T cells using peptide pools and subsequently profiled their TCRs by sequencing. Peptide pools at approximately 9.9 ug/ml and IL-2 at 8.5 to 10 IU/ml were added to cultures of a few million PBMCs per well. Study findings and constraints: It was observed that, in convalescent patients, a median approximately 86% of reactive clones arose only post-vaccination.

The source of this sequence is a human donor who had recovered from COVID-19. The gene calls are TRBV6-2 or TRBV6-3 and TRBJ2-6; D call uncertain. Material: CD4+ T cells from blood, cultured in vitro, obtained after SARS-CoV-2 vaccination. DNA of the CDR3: TGTGCCAGCAGTTTCCGGCCACCGCCTGGGGCCAACGTCCTGACTTTC. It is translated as CASSFRPPPGANVLTF.